A selection of T cell receptor beta chains follows, all from one sample in a study of cytomegalovirus exposure and HLA in healthy donors. Profiling relied on immunoSEQ multiplex PCR, and the TCRdb table lists in-frame clones only, not all of them. The sample contains 150,000 to 200,000 clones, around 78% of which appear only once. Sequencing input: PBMCs. Every receptor here comes from a man aged 35-49 years in good health and CMV-seronegative. The CDR3 runs from the conserved cysteine through the conserved F or W. A D gene is named only where the DNA matches it firmly. For some rows the clone size is stated as once, few or many, or as a class when expanded; others skip it.

NA	TRBD1	TRBV7-6	TRBJ2-2	CASSLGGGYTGELFF	TGTGCCAGCAGCTTAGGAGGGGGCTACACCGGGGAGCTGTTTTTT
NA	NA	TRBV28	TRBJ1-3	CASSLVLANSGNTIYF	TGTGCCAGCAGTTTGGTCCTGGCAAACTCTGGAAACACCATATATTTT
NA	TRBD1	TRBV19	TRBJ2-4	CASGSGTEKNIQYF	TGTGCCAGTGGTTCCGGGACAGAAAAAAACATTCAGTACTTC
NA	TRBD2	TRBV5-1	TRBJ2-1	CASSLDPPGLAGRGNEQFF	TGCGCCAGCAGCTTGGACCCGCCGGGACTAGCGGGGAGGGGCAATGAGCAGTTCTTC
NA	TRBD2	TRBV7-6	TRBJ2-3	CASSLFALAGADTQYF	TGTGCCAGCAGCTTATTTGCACTAGCGGGAGCAGATACGCAGTATTTT
few	NA	TRBV19	TRBJ1-1	CASVYRATNTEAFF	TGTGCCAGTGTCTACAGGGCTACGAACACTGAAGCTTTCTTT
NA	TRBD2	TRBV7-9	TRBJ2-1	CASSQGLAGLYNEQFF	TGTGCCAGCAGCCAGGGACTAGCGGGGCTATACAATGAGCAGTTCTTC
NA	NA	TRBV7-3	TRBJ1-1	CASSTQGNTEAFF	TGTGCCAGCAGCACACAGGGGAACACTGAAGCTTTCTTT
NA	TRBD1	TRBV28	TRBJ2-3	CASSLWTAGGEDTQYF	TGTGCCAGCAGTTTATGGACGGCAGGGGGCGAAGATACGCAGTATTTT
NA	NA	TRBV11-1	TRBJ2-1	CASSFYRVDEQFF	TGTGCCAGCAGCTTCTACAGGGTAGATGAGCAGTTCTTC
few	NA	TRBV2	TRBJ1-1	CASSGTRGTEAFF	TGTGCCAGCAGTGGAACACGGGGAACTGAAGCTTTCTTT